This T cell receptor (beta chain) stems from a study of CD8 T cells in ankylosing spondylitis. By frequency in the sample, this clonotype is medium-sized (0.01 to 0.1%). Its antigen is currently unknown. TCRdb re-called the 5' RACE reads with MiXCR, one entry per CDR3 protein. The sample includes 100,000 or so distinct CDR3 sequences, 24% of them seen just once. The CDR3 runs 14 residues. Germline V lookup: CDR1 ENHRY, CDR2 SYGVKD. Losses at the gene ends were 5 bases for V and 4 bases for J; bases not matched to a gene: 5. Study-wide results and caveats: As reported, disease-linked clones showed significant enrichment in matched ankylosing spondylitis synovial fluid. Seemingly characteristic of ankylosing spondylitis blood was a TCR beta motif consisting of about 8 highly homologous variants.

The chain joins TRBV10-3 to TRBJ2-1; TRBD1 matches at 7 bases. The specimen was synovial fluid, either unsorted or a sorted T cell fraction (not recorded which). This TCR came from a male donor with ankylosing spondylitis. The chain's CDR3 is CAISRDSMYNEQFF. CDR3 bases: TGTGCCATCAGTCGGGACAGTATGTACAATGAGCAGTTCTTC.